The 22 T cell receptor beta chains below were found in one sample sequenced in a study of T-cell reconstitution after alpha-beta-depleted transplantation in children. Unique molecular identifiers were used in preparing the TCRbeta library. TCRdb re-called the PCR reads with MiXCR, one entry per CDR3 protein. The sample shows just under 350,000 distinct CDR3 sequences, around 15% of them seen only once. The sequencing used PBMCs, mostly from graft donor cells, collected 360 days after TCRalphabeta/CD19-depleted stem cell transplant. These receptor sequences come from a male patient between 2 and 10 years old who had a stem cell transplant for acute lymphoblastic leukemia, so the T cells may come from the graft donor.

This clonotype showed up just a few times. The DNA for the CDR3 is TGCGCCAGCAGCCAAGATATTCAGGTTTCAGAAAAACTGTTTTTT. This sequence encodes CASSQDIQVSEKLFF. This chain connects TRBV4-3 to TRBJ1-4; D ambiguous. The length of the CDR3 is 15 residues. V lost 0 bases and J lost 8, with 13 bases in between. Germline values: CDR1 LGHNA, CDR2 YSLEER.

The chain couples TRBV9 to TRBJ2-1; the D is unclear. V was pared by 0 bases and J by 4 bases, with 11 bases between. The CDR3 loop spans 15 amino acids. The V gene's germline CDR1 is SGDLS and CDR2 YYNGEE. The CDR3 protein is CASSVGPGIYNEQFF. The CDR3 DNA follows: TGTGCCAGCAGCGTAGGACCAGGTATATACAATGAGCAGTTCTTC.

The CDR3 here is CASAGLAANTGELFF. As DNA, the CDR3 is TGTGCCTCCGCGGGACTAGCGGCTAACACCGGGGAGCTGTTTTTT. The chain recombines TRBV10-3 with TRBJ2-2, with 11 bases identical to TRBD2. V shed 11 bases, J shed 2 bases, and the junction held 7 bases outside the gene matches. CDR1 ENHRY and CDR2 SYGVKD come from the germline V gene. This CDR3 has 15 residues.

This clonotype was observed a handful of times. The chain carries TRBV21-1 and TRBJ2-3; whether TRBD1, the table's D call, matches the DNA was not checked. TRBV21-1 represents a pseudogene. The CDR3 loop spans 15 amino acids. CDR3 residues: CASSKEGALTDTQYF. CDR3 bases: TGTGCCAGCAGCAAGGAGGGGGCCCTTACAGATACGCAGTATTTT.

The sample holds one count of this clonotype. The chain joins TRBV20-1 to TRBJ1-2; TRBD1 is a possible D gene (5 bases). The CDR3 spans 16 residues. Between the trimmed V and J ends, which lost 7 bases and 1 base, there was a span of 22 bases. Germline V gives CDR1 DFQATT, CDR2 SNEGSKA (reference sequence). CDR3: CSGRGATGLVNYGYTF. The CDR3 bases are TGCAGTGGAAGAGGGGCAACCGGTCTGGTTAACTATGGCTACACCTTC.

This chain links TRBV30 with TRBJ2-7; D uncertain. The V end was cut by 3 bases, the J end by 2 bases, with 11 bases between. CDR1 and CDR2 (germline): GTSNPN, SVGIG (reference sequence). This CDR3 region has 13 residues. The CDR3 sequence is CAWSPTGPYEQYF. CDR3 sequence (DNA): TGTGCCTGGAGCCCCACGGGCCCCTACGAGCAGTACTTC.

Many counts were recorded for this clonotype. The chain carries TRBV20-1 and TRBJ2-7; 9 bases are shared with TRBD1. Germline assignment: CDR1 DFQATT and CDR2 SNEGSKA (reference sequence). The junction had 7 bases not matched to a gene; V was cut back by 4 bases and J by 3 bases. The CDR3 is 14 amino acids. The CDR3 is CSATPTTGGYEQYF. Here the CDR3 DNA reads TGCAGTGCTACTCCGACGACAGGGGGCTACGAGCAGTACTTC.

The chain couples TRBV6-2 or TRBV6-3 to TRBJ1-3; D is ambiguous. This CDR3 has 16 amino acids. Trimming left V 2 bases short and J 0 bases short, with 11 bases between. Germline V lookup: CDR1 MNHEY, CDR2 SVGEGT. CDR3 amino acids: CASSYSRYSSGNTIYF. The CDR3 region has the DNA TGTGCCAGCAGTTACAGTCGCTACTCCTCTGGAAACACCATATATTTT.

This clonotype was counted many times. The V call is TRBV12-3 or TRBV12-4, the J call TRBJ2-7; D is uncertain. Trimming removed 6 bases at V and 2 bases at J, with 8 bases between. The CDR3 has 12 amino acids. In DNA form, the CDR3 reads TGTGCCAGCAGCTTTGATACCTACGAGCAGTACTTC. Its protein product is CASSFDTYEQYF.

This clonotype turned up a few times. The V call is TRBV18, the J call TRBJ2-4; D gene unclear. V lost 0 bases and J 0 bases, leaving 9 bases between the germline ends. CDR1 is KGHSH and CDR2 is LQKENI in the germline V gene. The CDR3 covers 16 residues. CDR3 amino acids: CASSPPNRIAKNIQYF. CDR3 DNA sequence: TGTGCCAGCTCACCACCGAACCGCATAGCCAAAAACATTCAGTACTTC.

In its sample, this clonotype was seen many times. The chain joins TRBV5-1 to TRBJ2-1; 9 bases agree with TRBD1. Looked up from germline, CDR1 is SGHRS and CDR2 is YFSETQ. The CDR3 loop spans 17 amino acids. Trimming removed 1 base from V and 6 bases from J; junction bases left unmatched: 11. DNA for the CDR3: TGCGCCAGCAGCTTGTCCTTTTCCGGGACAGGGATCAATGAGCAGTTCTTC. This gives the protein CASSLSFSGTGINEQFF.

For this clonotype: Relative to the germline gene, one junction end is altered; a read error may explain this. V and J are TRBV7-2 and TRBJ2-5; possible D gene TRBD2, 6 bases. This CDR3 has 13 residues. Germline CDR1 and CDR2: SGHTA and FQGNSA. The DNA of the CDR3 is TGTGCCAGCAGCTTAGCCAGTCCCGGGACTCCGGACTTC. Translated: CASSLASPGTPDF.

This clonotype was seen ten or more times. This chain connects TRBV2 to TRBJ2-7; 14 nucleotides agree with TRBD2. CDR1 and CDR2 (germline): SNHLY, FYNNEI. CDR3 length: 17 amino acids. V gave up 4 bases and J gave up 4 bases; unmatched junction bases: 9. The CDR3 DNA reads TGTGCCAGCAGTGCGTCCGGGACTAGCGGGAGTGATTACGAGCAGTACTTC. Encoded protein: CASSASGTSGSDYEQYF.

This clonotype was seen only a few times. This chain uses TRBV20-1 with TRBJ2-5, with D uncertain. Trimming pared 3 bases from V and 5 bases from J, leaving 7 bases between. The CDR3 totals 11 residues. Germline V gene sequence: CDR1 DFQATT, CDR2 SNEGSKA (reference sequence). The CDR3: CSASGWETQYF. The CDR3 bases are TGCAGTGCTAGTGGGTGGGAGACCCAGTACTTC.

This clonotype was recorded at least ten times. J is TRBJ2-1 and V is TRBV6-5, with a weak D call TRBD1 (6 bases). The germline CDR1 and CDR2 sequences are MNHEY and SVGAGI. This CDR3 has 12 amino acids. Trimming removed 0 bases from V and 13 bases from J, with 10 bases in between. The CDR3 sequence is CASSYSTGTQFF. For the CDR3, the DNA is TGTGCCAGCAGTTACTCAACAGGGACCCAGTTCTTC.

This clonotype appeared a few times. The gene calls are TRBV20-1 and TRBJ2-7; D is perhaps TRBD1 or TRBD2 (5 bases each). Trimming pared 5 bases from V and 7 bases from J, leaving 12 bases between. The CDR3 has 11 amino acids. CDR1 is DFQATT, CDR2 SNEGSKA, per germline (reference sequence). In nucleotides, the CDR3 is TGCAGTGCTCGGGACGAAGGGGAGCAGTACTTC. It specifies CSARDEGEQYF.

This chain links TRBV12-3 or TRBV12-4 with TRBJ1-3, with D maybe TRBD1 (6 bases). The CDR3 is made up of 15 amino acids. The germline V and J ends were trimmed by 5 bases and 1 base, with 12 bases remaining between them. CDR3 region: CASSPPTGSGNTIYF. DNA of the CDR3: TGTGCCAGCAGTCCTCCAACAGGGTCTGGAAACACCATATATTTT.

V and J are TRBV11-1 and TRBJ2-6; TRBD1 matches 9 bases. V lost 4 bases to trimming and J lost 4 bases; unmatched junction nucleotides: 14. Germline CDR1 is SGHAT and CDR2 is FQDESV (reference sequence). The CDR3 is 19 amino acids. CDR3 sequence: CASSYRGTGGAVGANVLTF. DNA of the CDR3: TGTGCCAGCAGCTACCGCGGAACAGGGGGCGCAGTAGGGGCCAACGTCCTGACTTTC.

This clonotype turned up a few times. The V call is TRBV29-1, the J call TRBJ1-1, with 8 nucleotides matching TRBD1. V lost 5 bases and J lost 5; bases outside the gene matches: 13. Germline CDR1 is SQVTM and CDR2 is ANQGSEA. The CDR3 length is 15 residues. The CDR3 protein is CSVIQGDSWRTEAFF. CDR3 bases: TGCAGCGTTATACAGGGGGATAGCTGGCGGACTGAAGCTTTCTTT.

V gene TRBV6-5 combines with J gene TRBJ2-1; 8 bases map to TRBD2. Germline V gives CDR1 MNHEY, CDR2 SVGAGI. CDR3 length: 15 amino acids. With V trimmed by 6 bases and J by 0 bases, 4 bases remained unmatched. CDR3 region: CASSGTSGSYNEQFF. The CDR3 nucleotides are TGTGCCAGCAGCGGAACTAGCGGCTCCTACAATGAGCAGTTCTTC.

This clonotype has at least ten counts. CDR3 in DNA: TGCAGCGTCGTTCAAGAGACCCAGTACTTC. This sequence encodes CSVVQETQYF. The rearrangement uses TRBV29-1 and TRBJ2-5; the D is unclear. The CDR3 runs to 10 residues. Germline CDR1 reads SQVTM; CDR2 reads ANQGSEA. V was trimmed by 6 bases and J by 2 bases, leaving 4 bases between them.

The V and J genes are TRBV12-3 or TRBV12-4 and TRBJ1-6; no clear D. V was trimmed by 3 bases and J by 6 bases, leaving 6 bases between them. The CDR3 extends over 13 amino acids. DNA of the CDR3: TGTGCCAGCAGTTTCCGGACTAATTCACCCCTCCACTTT. It codes for CASSFRTNSPLHF.